This TCR beta chain originates from a study of cytomegalovirus exposure and HLA in healthy donors. Study outcomes and limitations: A few of the chains that were CMV-associated were confirmed in vitro to be specific for CMV antigens.

This CDR3 comprises 16 residues. Germline V lookup: CDR1 ENHRY, CDR2 SYGVKD. The V gene lost 6 bases and the J gene lost 0 bases, with 17 bases spanning the gap. PCR used 60 Vbeta primers and 13 Jbeta primers. Libraries were prepared by immunoSEQ multiplex PCR; TCRdb keeps only in-frame clonotypes and omits some of them. The data show fewer than 200,000 clones, about four fifths seen once. To note about this clone: Its antigen remains unknown.

The chain carries TRBV10-3 and TRBJ1-2, with D perhaps TRBD1 (6 bases). The source of this sequence is a woman aged 18-35 years in good health and CMV-seropositive. The specimen sequenced was PBMCs. The CDR3 loop reads CAISALPGQANYGYTF. The CDR3 nucleotides read TGTGCCATCAGCGCCCTCCCGGGACAAGCTAACTATGGCTACACCTTC.